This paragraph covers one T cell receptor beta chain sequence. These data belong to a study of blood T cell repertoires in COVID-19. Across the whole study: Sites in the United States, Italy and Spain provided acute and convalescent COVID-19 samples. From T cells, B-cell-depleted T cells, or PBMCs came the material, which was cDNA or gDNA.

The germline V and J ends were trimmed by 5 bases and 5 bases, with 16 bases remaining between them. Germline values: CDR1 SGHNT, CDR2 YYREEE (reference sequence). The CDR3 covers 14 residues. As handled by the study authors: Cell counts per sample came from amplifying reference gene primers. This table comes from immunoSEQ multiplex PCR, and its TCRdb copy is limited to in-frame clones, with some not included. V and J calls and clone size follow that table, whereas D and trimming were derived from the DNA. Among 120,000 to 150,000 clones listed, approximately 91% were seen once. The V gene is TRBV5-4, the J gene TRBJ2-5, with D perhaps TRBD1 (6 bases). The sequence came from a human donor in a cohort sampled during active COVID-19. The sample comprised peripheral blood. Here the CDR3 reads CASRKEQGLETQYF. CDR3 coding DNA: TGTGCCAGCAGGAAAGAACAGGGTTTGGAGACCCAGTACTTC. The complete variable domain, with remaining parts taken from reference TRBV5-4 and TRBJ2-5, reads ETGVTQSPTHLIKTRGQQVTLRCSSQSGHNTVSWYQQALGQGPQFIFQYYREEENGRGNFPPRFSGLQFPNYSSELNVNALELDDSALYLCASRKEQGLETQYFGPGTRLLVL.